This TCR beta chain originates from a study of shared clonotypes between healthy human individuals. Germline CDR1 reads SNHLY; CDR2 reads FYNNEI. The V and J ends lost 1 base and 1 base, in that order; junction bases with no gene match: 6. This CDR3 comprises 16 residues. As concerns this clone: The antigen remains undetermined.

Sorted-subset replicate PCR reactions contained 200 to 250 ng DNA, corresponding to 29,000 or so T cell genomes. Repertoires were generated with immunoSEQ multiplex PCR, while TCRdb's copy carries only in-frame clones and drops some. The data hold 1,500,000 or so clones, with roughly 96% observed a single time. Study-level results: Larger estimated richness was generally seen in naive subsets than in memory subsets.

The TCR originated in a man aged 25-40 years in good health. Sequenced input: naive CD4+ T cells sorted from blood. Sample subset: CD45RA+ positively selected. The rearrangement joins TRBV2 to TRBJ2-7, with 8 bases matching TRBD1. DNA of the CDR3: TGTGCCAGCAGTGAAGAAGACAGGGGTACGTCCTACGAGCAGTACTTC. It specifies CASSEEDRGTSYEQYF.